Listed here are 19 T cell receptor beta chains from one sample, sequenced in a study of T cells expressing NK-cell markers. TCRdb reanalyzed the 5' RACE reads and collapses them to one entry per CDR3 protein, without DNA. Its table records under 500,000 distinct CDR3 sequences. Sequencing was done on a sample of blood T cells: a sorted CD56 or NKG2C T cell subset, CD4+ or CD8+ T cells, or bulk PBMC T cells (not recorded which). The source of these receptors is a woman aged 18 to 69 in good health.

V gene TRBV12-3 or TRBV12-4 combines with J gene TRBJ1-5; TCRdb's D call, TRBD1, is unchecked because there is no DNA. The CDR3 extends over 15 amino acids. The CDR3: CASSAGQGGRQPQHF.

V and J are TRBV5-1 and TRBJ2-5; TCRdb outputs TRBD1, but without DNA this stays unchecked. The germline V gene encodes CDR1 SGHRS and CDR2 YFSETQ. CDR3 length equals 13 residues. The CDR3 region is CASSGQGQETQYF. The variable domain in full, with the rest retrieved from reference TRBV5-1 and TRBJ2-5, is KAGVTQTPRYLIKTRGQQVTLSCSPISGHRSVSWYQQTPGQGLQFLFEYFSETQRNKGNFPGRFSGRQFSNSRSEMNVSTLELGDSALYLCASSGQGQETQYFGPGTRLLVL.

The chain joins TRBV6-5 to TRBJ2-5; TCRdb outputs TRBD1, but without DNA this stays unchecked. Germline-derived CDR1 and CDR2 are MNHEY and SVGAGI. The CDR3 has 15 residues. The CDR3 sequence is CASSYTSGTTETQYF.

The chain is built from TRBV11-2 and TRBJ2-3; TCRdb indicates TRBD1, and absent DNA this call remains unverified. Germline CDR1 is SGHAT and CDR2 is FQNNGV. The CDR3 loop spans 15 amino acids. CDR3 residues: CASSYADRRTDTQYF.

The CDR3 here is CASSPIAGGLTGELFF. This chain joins TRBV11-2 and TRBJ2-2; TCRdb names TRBD2, which stays unverified in the absence of DNA. From germline, CDR1 is SGHAT and CDR2 FQNNGV. The CDR3 is 16 residues long.

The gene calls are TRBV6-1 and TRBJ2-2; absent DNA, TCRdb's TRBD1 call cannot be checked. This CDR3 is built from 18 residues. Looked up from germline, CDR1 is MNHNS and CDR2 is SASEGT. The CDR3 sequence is CASTDVQGALPNTGELFF.

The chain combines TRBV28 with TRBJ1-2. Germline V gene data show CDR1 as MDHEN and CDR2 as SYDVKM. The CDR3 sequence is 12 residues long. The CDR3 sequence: CASSLAREGYTF.

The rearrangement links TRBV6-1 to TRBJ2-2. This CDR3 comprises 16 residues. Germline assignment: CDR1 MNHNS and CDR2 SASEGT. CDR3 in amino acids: CASSLAGVSPTGELFF.

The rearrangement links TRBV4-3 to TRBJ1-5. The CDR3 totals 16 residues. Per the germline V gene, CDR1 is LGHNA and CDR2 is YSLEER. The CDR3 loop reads CASSQVGGTPPAPQHF.

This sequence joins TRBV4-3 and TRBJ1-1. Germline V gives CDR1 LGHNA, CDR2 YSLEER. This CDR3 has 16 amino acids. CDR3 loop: CASSQWEWYQNTEAFF.

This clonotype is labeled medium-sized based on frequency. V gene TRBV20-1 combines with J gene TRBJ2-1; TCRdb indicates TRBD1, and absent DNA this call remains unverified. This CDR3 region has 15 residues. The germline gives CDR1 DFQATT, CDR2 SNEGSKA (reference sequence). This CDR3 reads CSAISGGSSYNEQFF.

The chain's CDR3 is CATQSTGENGPGSYNEQFF. The V and J genes are TRBV24-1 and TRBJ2-1; the D gene TCRdb calls, TRBD1, cannot be checked with no DNA. This CDR3 region has 19 residues. The germline CDR1 and CDR2 sequences are KGHDR and SFDVKD.

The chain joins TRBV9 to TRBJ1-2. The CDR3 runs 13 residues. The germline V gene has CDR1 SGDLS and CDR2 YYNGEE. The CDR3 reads CASSPDGTYGYTF.

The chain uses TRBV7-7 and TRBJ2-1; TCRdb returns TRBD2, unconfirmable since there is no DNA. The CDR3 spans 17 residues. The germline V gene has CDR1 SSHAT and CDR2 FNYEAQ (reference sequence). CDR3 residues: CASSLGVAGGADNEQFF.

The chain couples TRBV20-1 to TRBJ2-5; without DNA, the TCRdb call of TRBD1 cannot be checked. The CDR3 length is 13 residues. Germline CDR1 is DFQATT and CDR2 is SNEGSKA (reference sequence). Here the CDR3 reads CSASRDGQETQYF.

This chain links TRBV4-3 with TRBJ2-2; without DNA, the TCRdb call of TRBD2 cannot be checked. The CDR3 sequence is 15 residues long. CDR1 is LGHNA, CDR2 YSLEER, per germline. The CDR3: CASSQGGDYTGELFF.

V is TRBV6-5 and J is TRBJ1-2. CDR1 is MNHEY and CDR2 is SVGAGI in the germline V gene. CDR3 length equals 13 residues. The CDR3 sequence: CASSYSSTFGYTF.

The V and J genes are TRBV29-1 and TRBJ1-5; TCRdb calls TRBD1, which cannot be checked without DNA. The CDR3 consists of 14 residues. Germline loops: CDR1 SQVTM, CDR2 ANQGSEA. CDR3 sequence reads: CSVAEGGLNQPQHF. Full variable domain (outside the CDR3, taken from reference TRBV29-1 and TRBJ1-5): SAVISQKPSRDICQRGTSLTIQCQVDSQVTMMFWYRQQPGQSLTLIATANQGSEATYESGFVIDKFPISRPNLTFSTLTVSNMSPEDSSIYLCSVAEGGLNQPQHFGDGTRLSIL.

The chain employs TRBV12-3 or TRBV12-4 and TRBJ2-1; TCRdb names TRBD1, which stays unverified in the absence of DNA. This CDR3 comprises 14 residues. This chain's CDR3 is CASRRTGGLNEQFF.